Each of the 23 T cell receptor beta chains below was sequenced from the same sample in a study of shared clonotypes between healthy human individuals. Naive CD8 populations comprised CD45RO-negative cells positively selected for CCR7, excluding terminally differentiated effector memory CD45RA+ cells. The data were produced by immunoSEQ multiplex PCR, yet TCRdb's version contains in-frame clones alone and is incomplete. The data show fewer than 1 million clones, about 96% seen once. Material for sequencing was naive CD8+ T cells sorted from blood. Receptors originate from a man aged 25 to 40 in good health.

This chain's CDR3 is CASSSGSGGIGTETQYF. CDR3 sequence (DNA): TGTGCCAGCAGCTCGGGGTCAGGAGGGATCGGAACAGAGACCCAGTACTTC. V and J are TRBV7-9 and TRBJ2-5, with D maybe TRBD2 (6 bases). The V gene's germline CDR1 is SEHNR and CDR2 FQNEAQ (reference sequence). V was cut by 4 bases and J by 4 bases, with 22 bases left in between. The CDR3 totals 17 residues.

This chain links TRBV28 with TRBJ2-7; D unresolved. CDR3 size: 13 residues. Germline V gives CDR1 MDHEN, CDR2 SYDVKM. Trimming took off 7 bases at V and 0 bases at J, with 10 bases between the two ends. For the CDR3, the DNA is TGTGCCAGCAAGACCCAAAACTCCTACGAGCAGTACTTC. Encoded protein: CASKTQNSYEQYF. The full variable domain, rest sourced from reference TRBV28 and TRBJ2-7, is DVKVTQSSRYLVKRTGEKVFLECVQDMDHENMFWYRQDPGLGLRLIYFSYDVKMKEKGDIPEGYSVSREKKERFSLILESASTNQTSMYLCASKTQNSYEQYFGPGTRLTVT.

The rearrangement uses TRBV9 and TRBJ2-1, with 8 bases fitting TRBD2. The CDR3 runs 15 residues. V shed 4 bases, J shed 4 bases, and the junction held 7 bases outside the gene matches. Germline V gene lookup returns CDR1 SGDLS and CDR2 YYNGEE. CDR3 bases: TGTGCCAGCAGCCCACCTAGCGGGTTATACAATGAGCAGTTCTTC. It specifies CASSPPSGLYNEQFF.

The rearrangement links TRBV2 to TRBJ1-2; D is possibly TRBD1 (6 bases). Trimming pared 2 bases from V and 0 bases from J, leaving 10 bases between. The germline gives CDR1 SNHLY, CDR2 FYNNEI. There are 15 residues in the CDR3. CDR3 residues: CASSEQDSSNYGYTF. The DNA for the CDR3 is TGTGCCAGCAGTGAACAGGACAGCTCTAACTATGGCTACACCTTC. The full variable domain, with the rest looked up from reference TRBV2 and TRBJ1-2, is EPEVTQTPSHQVTQMGQEVILRCVPISNHLYFYWYRQILGQKVEFLVSFYNNEISEKSEIFDDQFSVERPDGSNFTLKIRSTKLEDSAMYFCASSEQDSSNYGYTFGSGTRLTVV.

The rearrangement joins TRBV7-3 to TRBJ2-1, with TRBD2 matching over 7 bases. The J segment lost 0 bases and the V segment lost 2 bases, leaving 1 base of the junction unmatched. CDR3 length: 15 amino acids. CDR1 and CDR2 (germline): SGHTA, FQGTGA. The CDR3 DNA reads as TGTGCCAGCAGCTTAGGGACTACCTCCTACAATGAGCAGTTCTTC. Protein sequence: CASSLGTTSYNEQFF.

The chain recombines TRBV27 with TRBJ2-7; possibly TRBD1 for D (6 bases). CDR1 is MNHEY, CDR2 SMNVEV, per germline (reference sequence). Trimming pared 5 bases from V and 3 bases from J, leaving 11 bases between. The CDR3 consists of 13 residues. The CDR3 DNA reads TGTGCCAGCAGTCCCCAGGGGAACTACGAGCAGTACTTC. It yields the protein CASSPQGNYEQYF.

The rearrangement links TRBV6-5 to TRBJ2-1; no firm D call. V was cut by 2 bases and J by 8 bases, with 13 bases left in between. Germline V gives CDR1 MNHEY, CDR2 SVGAGI. The CDR3 consists of 14 residues. The CDR3: CASSYAGLAHEQFF. The CDR3 DNA reads as TGTGCCAGCAGTTACGCTGGTCTTGCGCATGAGCAGTTCTTC.

This clone appeared a single time. V usage is TRBV7-8 and J usage is TRBJ2-3; D uncertain. From germline, CDR1 is SGHVS and CDR2 FQNEAQ. The CDR3 length is 17 residues. V was shortened by 1 base and J by 2 bases, with 16 bases between the two germline ends. CDR3 coding DNA: TGTGCCAGCAGCTTAGTAGATTCAAGAAAATCCACAGATACGCAGTATTTT. Its translation is CASSLVDSRKSTDTQYF.

CDR3 in DNA: TGTGCCAGCAGCTTGATCAATTCCAGGGACGAGACCCAGTACTTC. This gives the protein CASSLINSRDETQYF. The V gene is TRBV7-2, the J gene TRBJ2-5; D possibly uses TRBD1 or TRBD2 (5 bases each). The CDR3 has 15 residues. Trimming removed 3 bases at V and 5 bases at J, with 16 bases between. Germline values: CDR1 SGHTA, CDR2 FQGNSA.

J is TRBJ1-1 and V is TRBV27; 7 bases are shared with TRBD1. Germline V gene lookup returns CDR1 MNHEY and CDR2 SMNVEV (reference sequence). The CDR3 length is 13 residues. V trimming: 7 bases; J trimming: 6 bases; junction bases outside the gene matches: 8. Here the CDR3 reads CASTSTGKAEAFF. As DNA, the CDR3 is TGTGCCAGCACCTCGACAGGGAAGGCTGAAGCTTTCTTT.

V is TRBV6-5 and J is TRBJ2-7; TRBD1 aligns across 7 bases. After removal of 5 bases from V and 3 bases from J, the junction contained 4 bases not matched to a gene. In germline, CDR1 is MNHEY, CDR2 SVGAGI. The CDR3 loop spans 13 amino acids. CDR3 nucleotides: TGTGCCAGCAGTAAGGACAGGTACTACGAGCAGTACTTC. It yields the protein CASSKDRYYEQYF.

The chain is built from TRBV7-8 and TRBJ1-3; TRBD1 matches at 10 bases. Germline CDR1 reads SGHVS; CDR2 reads FQNEAQ. J lost 7 bases, V lost 5 bases, and 5 bases had no gene match. The CDR3 has 14 amino acids. This chain's CDR3 is CASSQTGGLNTIYF. DNA for the CDR3: TGTGCCAGCAGCCAGACAGGGGGCCTGAACACCATATATTTT.

V usage is TRBV6-6 and J usage is TRBJ2-2; possibly TRBD2 for D (6 bases). V was pared by 4 bases and J by 1 base, with 13 bases between. The CDR3 is 16 amino acids. Germline V gene lookup returns CDR1 MNHNY and CDR2 SVGAGI (reference sequence). The CDR3 reads CASSFDIGGNTGELFF. In nucleotides, the CDR3 is TGTGCCAGCAGTTTCGACATCGGGGGGAACACCGGGGAGCTGTTTTTT.

The chain has TRBV2 and TRBJ2-3; D gene unclear. There are 12 residues in the CDR3. V was clipped by 5 bases and J by 3 bases, with 6 bases between them. The germline CDR1 and CDR2 sequences are SNHLY and FYNNEI. DNA of the CDR3: TGTGCCAGCAGTACGGTTACAGATACGCAGTATTTT. This gives the protein CASSTVTDTQYF.

The chain couples TRBV6-5 to TRBJ2-1, with D possibly TRBD2 on 6 matching bases. This CDR3 is 13 amino acids long. V was cut by 10 bases and J by 0 bases, with 10 bases left in between. Germline values: CDR1 MNHEY, CDR2 SVGAGI. The CDR3 here is CATGTGSYNEQFF. The CDR3 bases are TGTGCCACCGGGACTGGCTCCTACAATGAGCAGTTCTTC.

The chain couples TRBV9 to TRBJ2-1, with TRBD1 matching 9 bases. Germline CDR1 and CDR2: SGDLS and YYNGEE. Trimming removed 0 bases from V and 8 bases from J; junction bases left unmatched: 12. The CDR3 runs 17 residues. The DNA for the CDR3 is TGTGCCAGCAGCGTAGATCAGTTGGGACAGGGTGACTATGAGCAGTTCTTC. This translates into CASSVDQLGQGDYEQFF.

The chain employs TRBV6-5 and TRBJ2-5; D unresolved. The V end was cut by 5 bases, the J end by 1 base, with 8 bases between. This CDR3 has 13 residues. Per the germline V gene, CDR1 is MNHEY and CDR2 is SVGAGI. CDR3 DNA: TGTGCCAGCAGTGCCGGGTTCCAAGAGACCCAGTACTTC. Residues: CASSAGFQETQYF.

This clone was counted once. The rearrangement joins TRBV27 to TRBJ2-7, with 13 bases aligning to TRBD2. V lost 5 bases, J lost 6 bases, and 10 bases stayed unmatched. CDR3 length equals 16 residues. Germline V CDR1 and CDR2: MNHEY, SMNVEV (reference sequence). The CDR3 DNA reads as TGTGCCAGCAGTCGGACTAGCGGGAGTCCCATCCTCGAGCAGTACTTC. This translates into CASSRTSGSPILEQYF.

The J gene is TRBJ2-7, the V gene TRBV6-6; the D gene is possibly TRBD2 (5 bases). Trimming removed 2 bases at V and 2 bases at J, with 10 bases between. This CDR3 spans 14 amino acids. The germline V gene encodes CDR1 MNHNY and CDR2 SVGAGI (reference sequence). The CDR3 coding sequence is TGTGCCAGCAGTTACAGTGCCGGGACCTACGAGCAGTACTTC. It translates to CASSYSAGTYEQYF.

This chain connects TRBV28 to TRBJ2-3, with D perhaps TRBD2 (5 bases). The CDR3 consists of 13 residues. CDR1 is MDHEN, CDR2 SYDVKM, per germline. The V and J ends lost 8 bases and 4 bases respectively, with 13 bases between them. The CDR3 sequence is CASGRGGSDTQYF. CDR3 coding DNA: TGTGCCAGCGGACGGGGTGGGTCAGATACGCAGTATTTT. Using reference TRBV28 and TRBJ2-3 for the parts outside the CDR3, the full variable domain is DVKVTQSSRYLVKRTGEKVFLECVQDMDHENMFWYRQDPGLGLRLIYFSYDVKMKEKGDIPEGYSVSREKKERFSLILESASTNQTSMYLCASGRGGSDTQYFGPGTRLTVL.

This chain links TRBV6-5 with TRBJ1-1; D gene ambiguous. CDR1 and CDR2 from the germline V gene are MNHEY and SVGAGI. The CDR3 loop spans 15 amino acids. V lost 5 bases to trimming and J lost 1 base, with 14 bases between them. This CDR3 is CASSQQRLTNTEAFF. CDR3 nucleotides: TGTGCCAGCAGTCAACAGAGACTAACGAACACTGAAGCTTTCTTT.

The genes are TRBV29-1 and TRBJ1-2; D unclear. This CDR3 is built from 12 residues. CDR1 SQVTM and CDR2 ANQGSEA come from the germline V gene. V was trimmed by 4 bases and J by 2 bases, leaving 8 bases between them. The CDR3 sequence: CSVVWGNYGYTF. The CDR3 DNA reads as TGCAGCGTTGTATGGGGAAACTATGGCTACACCTTC.

This chain uses TRBV27 with TRBJ2-7; the D gene is possibly TRBD2 (5 bases). The germline CDR1 and CDR2 sequences are MNHEY and SMNVEV (reference sequence). Trimming left V 0 bases short and J 3 bases short, with 12 bases between. CDR3 size: 15 residues. CDR3 nucleotides: TGTGCCAGCAGTTTATCCCCTGAGGGCCTCTACGAGCAGTACTTC. It translates to CASSLSPEGLYEQYF.